The clone carrying this TCR beta chain was seen just once. Its antigen remains unknown. This sample was taken from a study of cytomegalovirus exposure and HLA in healthy donors. For the study at large: From HLA-typed donors, an early data release held some 80 million unique TCRs.

The PCR ran on 60 Vbeta and 13 Jbeta primers. Using immunoSEQ multiplex PCR, the repertoire was profiled, and TCRdb retains in-frame clones only, with some absent. The sample contains about 130,000 clones, 60% to 80% of which appear only once. With V trimmed by 6 bases and J by 4 bases, 4 bases remained unmatched. The germline CDR1 and CDR2 sequences are SQVTM and ANQGSEA. CDR3 length: 12 amino acids. Overall study findings and caveats: Within an earlier analysis, most TCR beta V segments proved productive either about 87% or about 30% of the time. Within the data, a cluster of highly shared sequence variants was likely a sequencing artifact.

Sequenced sample: PBMCs. The clonotype comes from a man in his fifties or sixties in good health and CMV-seronegative. This chain links TRBV29-1 with TRBJ2-5, with 8 bases matching TRBD2. The DNA for the CDR3 is TGCAGCGTGAACCTAGCGGGAGAGACCCAGTACTTC. Protein sequence: CSVNLAGETQYF.